Below, 30 T cell receptor beta chains from the same sample are listed, as sequenced in a study of Ad26.COV2.S vaccination and SARS-CoV-2 variants. The treatment here: roughly 20 received Ad26.COV2.S at low or high dose, single or two shots; about 5 received placebo; per-sample allocation not given. Samples came from day 63 after the first vaccine or placebo injection. Method: immunoSEQ multiplex PCR; TCRdb's copy keeps in-frame clones and lacks some. The table lists roughly 680,000 clones, around 92% of them singletons. The material was peripheral blood, obtained in a trial of Ad26.COV2.S vaccine versus placebo. These receptors originate from a person aged 18 to 65 who received the Ad26.COV2.S COVID-19 vaccine or a placebo.

This clone showed up just a few times. This rearrangement joins TRBV5-1 to TRBJ2-7, with D perhaps TRBD1 (6 bases). The CDR3 runs 14 residues. The germline V and J ends were trimmed by 4 bases and 0 bases, with 11 bases remaining between them. Germline loops: CDR1 SGHRS, CDR2 YFSETQ. The CDR3 DNA is TGCGCCAGCAGCCCGGGACAACTCTCCTACGAGCAGTACTTC. Amino acids: CASSPGQLSYEQYF.

The chain couples TRBV24-1 to TRBJ2-1; 7 bases line up with TRBD2. Germline loops: CDR1 KGHDR, CDR2 SFDVKD. V gave up 3 bases and J gave up 7 bases; unmatched junction bases: 20. The CDR3 is 19 residues long. The DNA of the CDR3 is TGTGCCACCAGTGATCAACGGGACTCCGCGGGAGTACAGGATAATGAGCAGTTCTTC. Protein: CATSDQRDSAGVQDNEQFF.

The count of this clone is one. J is TRBJ1-1 and V is TRBV6-2 or TRBV6-3; D is perhaps TRBD1 (6 bases). The germline V and J ends were trimmed by 6 bases and 2 bases, with 13 bases remaining between them. Germline V lookup: CDR1 MNHEY, CDR2 SVGEGT. This CDR3 is 14 amino acids long. CDR3 sequence: CASSHRVYNTEAFF. In DNA, the CDR3 is TGTGCCAGCAGCCACAGGGTTTACAACACTGAAGCTTTCTTT.

V and J are TRBV6-5 and TRBJ1-3, with D unclear. The CDR3 length is 15 residues. Germline V gene data show CDR1 as MNHEY and CDR2 as SVGAGI. Trimming removed 0 bases from V and 0 bases from J, with 6 bases in between. CDR3 sequence reads: CASSYSSSSGNTIYF. DNA of the CDR3: TGTGCCAGCAGTTACTCTTCCAGCTCTGGAAACACCATATATTTT.

This chain links TRBV24-1 with TRBJ2-1, with no clear D. Per the germline V gene, CDR1 is KGHDR and CDR2 is SFDVKD. CDR3 length: 14 residues. V was trimmed by 5 bases and J by 8 bases, leaving 15 bases between them. CDR3 sequence reads: CATSAPGYRYEQFF. The CDR3 DNA is TGTGCCACCAGTGCCCCTGGTTATAGGTATGAGCAGTTCTTC.

This chain connects TRBV7-3 to TRBJ2-7; D is uncertain. The length of the CDR3 is 13 residues. With 2 bases removed from V and 3 bases from J, the gap between germline ends came to 8 bases. CDR1 is SGHTA, CDR2 FQGTGA, per germline. Written as DNA, the CDR3 is TGTGCCAGCAGCTTATGGCAGAACTACGAGCAGTACTTC. Protein sequence: CASSLWQNYEQYF. The full variable domain, in which reference TRBV7-3 and TRBJ2-7 provide the parts outside the CDR3, is GAGVSQTPSNKVTEKGKYVELRCDPISGHTALYWYRQSLGQGPEFLIYFQGTGAADDSGLPNDRFFAVRPEGSVSTLKIQRTERGDSAVYLCASSLWQNYEQYFGPGTRLTVT.

CDR3 protein: CASRAVATNEKLFF. CDR3 sequence (DNA): TGTGCCAGTAGGGCTGTTGCAACTAATGAAAAACTGTTTTTT. The rearrangement uses TRBV19 and TRBJ1-4; D is ambiguous. Trimming took 6 bases from V and 0 from J, leaving 8 bases between them. This CDR3 spans 14 amino acids. Germline V gene lookup returns CDR1 LNHDA and CDR2 SQIVND (reference sequence).

This clone was counted a single time. Other DNA sequences in the sample encode the same CDR3. The chain uses TRBV7-2 and TRBJ2-5; 9 nucleotides agree with TRBD1. This CDR3 has 13 residues. The germline V gene has CDR1 SGHTA and CDR2 FQGNSA. With 4 bases clipped from V and 5 bases from J, the junction kept 2 bases outside the gene matches. In DNA form, the CDR3 reads TGTGCCAGCAGCTCTGGACAGGGGGAGACCCAGTACTTC. Translating it yields CASSSGQGETQYF.

The chain links TRBV19 to TRBJ2-1, with 8 bases aligning to TRBD1. The trim removed 1 base at V and 9 bases at J, leaving 5 bases unmatched. The CDR3 length is 14 residues. Germline assignment: CDR1 LNHDA and CDR2 SQIVND (reference sequence). CDR3 DNA sequence: TGTGCCAGTAGTATAGGGACAGGGCTAGGTGAGCAGTTCTTC. Translating it yields CASSIGTGLGEQFF.

The sample holds a few counts of this clone. The genes are TRBV30 and TRBJ1-5; no firm D call. CDR3 size: 12 residues. Germline V lookup: CDR1 GTSNPN, CDR2 SVGIG (reference sequence). Deletions cut 2 bases from V and 6 bases from J, with 8 bases between. The CDR3 region has the DNA TGTGCCTGGAGTCTGGTGGGTCAGCCCCAGCATTTT. This translates into CAWSLVGQPQHF.

In the case of this clone: This CDR3 is also generated by other DNA sequences in the sample. The V and J genes are TRBV19 and TRBJ1-1; 9 bases are shared with TRBD1. Germline trimming cut 5 bases from V and 1 base from J; bases unmatched to any gene: 2. From germline, CDR1 is LNHDA and CDR2 SQIVND (reference sequence). This CDR3 spans 14 amino acids. The chain's CDR3 is CASSDRGGNTEAFF. The CDR3 DNA follows: TGTGCCAGTAGTGACAGGGGGGGGAACACTGAAGCTTTCTTT.

This chain links TRBV7-2 with TRBJ1-5, with 8 bases identical to TRBD1. From germline, CDR1 is SGHTA and CDR2 FQGNSA. CDR3 length: 16 residues. Trimming removed 2 bases from V and 3 bases from J; junction bases left unmatched: 6. The CDR3 spells CASSLHGQGTNQPQHF. The CDR3 DNA sequence: TGTGCCAGCAGCTTACACGGACAGGGTACCAATCAGCCCCAGCATTTT. Filled out from reference TRBV7-2 and TRBJ1-5, the complete variable domain reads GAGVSQSPSNKVTEKGKDVELRCDPISGHTALYWYRQSLGQGLEFLIYFQGNSAPDKSGLPSDRFSAERTGGSVSTLTIQRTQQEDSAVYLCASSLHGQGTNQPQHFGDGTRLSIL.

The genes are TRBV7-6 and TRBJ2-2; 9 positions agree with TRBD1. Germline trimming cut 1 base from V and 6 bases from J; bases unmatched to any gene: 6. Germline CDR1 and CDR2: SGHVS and FNYEAQ. CDR3 size: 16 residues. CDR3 sequence (DNA): TGTGCCAGCAGCTTAGAGCGGAGACAGGGGGCCGGGGAGCTGTTTTTT. Its protein is CASSLERRQGAGELFF.

This rearrangement joins TRBV7-9 to TRBJ1-5, with 8 positions matching TRBD1. The CDR3 runs 17 residues. The ends lost 3 bases at V and 2 bases at J; junction bases unmatched: 9. Germline V gene data show CDR1 as SEHNR and CDR2 as FQNEAQ (reference sequence). DNA for the CDR3: TGTGCCAGCAGCTTGGAACCCGGACAGGGACGCAATCAGCCCCAGCATTTT. Its protein product is CASSLEPGQGRNQPQHF.

The rearrangement uses TRBV4-2 and TRBJ1-2; maybe TRBD1 (6 bases). This CDR3 has 15 residues. The germline gives CDR1 LGHNA, CDR2 YNFKEQ. The V and J ends lost 0 bases and 6 bases respectively, with 14 bases between them. The CDR3 sequence: CASSQDGGRAHGYTF. DNA for the CDR3: TGTGCCAGCAGCCAAGATGGGGGCAGGGCGCATGGCTACACCTTC.

This chain joins TRBV6-4 and TRBJ2-2; the D call may be TRBD1 or TRBD2 (5 bases each). Germline V gives CDR1 MRHNA, CDR2 SNTAGT. V gave up 4 bases and J gave up 5 bases, with 11 bases separating them. The CDR3 length is 14 residues. DNA for the CDR3: TGTGCCAGCAGTGGGGGGAGAGCGACCGGGGAGCTGTTTTTT. This sequence encodes CASSGGRATGELFF.

The chain employs TRBV30 and TRBJ1-5; the D gene is possibly TRBD1 (5 bases). The CDR3 has 13 residues. V was clipped by 2 bases and J by 3 bases, with 8 bases between them. The V gene's germline CDR1 is GTSNPN and CDR2 SVGIG (reference sequence). CDR3 loop: CAWSLGDNQPQHF. The CDR3, as DNA: TGTGCCTGGAGTCTGGGGGACAATCAGCCCCAGCATTTT.

This clone appeared a single time. The V gene is TRBV5-1, the J gene TRBJ2-2, with TRBD2 as a possible D gene (5 bases). Germline CDR1 reads SGHRS; CDR2 reads YFSETQ. Trimming removed 3 bases at V and 6 bases at J, with 21 bases between. The CDR3 has 17 amino acids. The CDR3 DNA reads as TGCGCCAGCAGCTCCCTTAGTGAGGGAATCGTGGCCGGGGAGCTGTTTTTT. As protein: CASSSLSEGIVAGELFF.

Notes on this clone: Other nucleotide sequences in the sample specify the same CDR3. The V gene is TRBV7-9, the J gene TRBJ2-2, with D uncertain. CDR3 length equals 12 residues. V lost 6 bases, J lost 2 bases, and 4 bases lay in between. Germline CDR1 is SEHNR and CDR2 is FQNEAQ (reference sequence). CDR3 amino acids: CASSLNTGELFF. CDR3 sequence (DNA): TGTGCCAGCAGTTTAAACACCGGGGAGCTGTTTTTT.

The rearrangement joins TRBV4-2 to TRBJ2-7; 8 positions match TRBD2. Per the germline V gene, CDR1 is LGHNA and CDR2 is YNFKEQ. The trim removed 4 bases at V and 7 bases at J, leaving 15 bases unmatched. This CDR3 is built from 16 residues. The chain's CDR3 is CASSPYRTSPAGEQYF. The DNA of the CDR3 is TGTGCCAGCAGCCCCTACAGGACTAGCCCCGCGGGAGAGCAGTACTTC.

The chain has TRBV6-2 or TRBV6-3 and TRBJ1-5; D is possibly TRBD1 (5 bases). The CDR3 has 13 amino acids. Trimming shortened V by 2 bases and J by 5 bases, and 7 bases separated the two germline ends. The V gene's germline CDR1 is MNHEY and CDR2 SVGEGT. In nucleotides, the CDR3 is TGTGCCAGCAGTTACACAGGTGATCAGCCCCAGCATTTT. Encoded protein: CASSYTGDQPQHF.

In DNA, the CDR3 is TGCGCCAGCAGCCAAGATAGGGTCGGAGCTTTCTTT. Protein product: CASSQDRVGAFF. This chain uses TRBV4-1 with TRBJ1-1, with D unresolved. V lost 0 bases to trimming and J lost 10 bases, with 9 bases between them. This CDR3 contains 12 residues. Germline V gives CDR1 MGHRA, CDR2 YSYEKL.

The gene calls are TRBV19 and TRBJ2-2; 7 bases map to TRBD1. With 7 bases clipped from V and 2 bases from J, the junction kept 4 bases outside the gene matches. Germline assignment: CDR1 LNHDA and CDR2 SQIVND (reference sequence). The CDR3 totals 14 residues. The chain's CDR3 is CASIGTANTGELFF. Here the CDR3 DNA reads TGTGCCAGTATCGGGACAGCCAACACCGGGGAGCTGTTTTTT. Drawing the rest from reference TRBV19 and TRBJ2-2, the complete variable domain is DGGITQSPKYLFRKEGQNVTLSCEQNLNHDAMYWYRQDPGQGLRLIYYSQIVNDFQKGDIAEGYSVSREKKESFPLTVTSAQKNPTAFYLCASIGTANTGELFFGEGSRLTVL.

This clone was seen once. The chain uses TRBV19 and TRBJ2-7, with unresolved D. Germline V gene data show CDR1 as LNHDA and CDR2 as SQIVND (reference sequence). The CDR3 has 15 residues. With 4 bases removed from V and 2 bases from J, the gap between germline ends came to 15 bases. Here the CDR3 DNA reads TGTGCCAGTAGTAATCCCGGAGTTGGGGCCTACGAGCAGTACTTC. It is translated as CASSNPGVGAYEQYF.

V and J are TRBV5-6 and TRBJ2-2; 10 nucleotides line up with TRBD2. V gave up 0 bases and J gave up 3 bases; unmatched junction bases: 2. Germline values: CDR1 SGHDT, CDR2 YYEEEE. The CDR3 covers 16 residues. This CDR3 reads CASSLGLAGDTGELFF. CDR3 nucleotide sequence: TGTGCCAGCAGCTTGGGCCTAGCGGGAGACACCGGGGAGCTGTTTTTT. The full variable domain, its missing parts supplied by reference TRBV5-6 and TRBJ2-2, is DAGVTQSPTHLIKTRGQQVTLRCSPKSGHDTVSWYQQALGQGPQFIFQYYEEEERQRGNFPDRFSGHQFPNYSSELNVNALLLGDSALYLCASSLGLAGDTGELFFGEGSRLTVL.

The rearrangement joins TRBV5-5 to TRBJ1-5; no clear D. The CDR3 loop spans 18 amino acids. V lost 7 bases, J lost 0 bases, and 23 bases lay in between. CDR1 SGHKS and CDR2 YYEKEE come from the germline V gene (reference sequence). The CDR3 DNA follows: TGTGCCAGCGACTCGAGCCCCCAAGCCGCAAATAGCAATCAGCCCCAGCATTTT. This translates into CASDSSPQAANSNQPQHF.

The chain is built from TRBV5-4 and TRBJ2-1; TRBD2 aligns across 14 bases. Looked up from germline, CDR1 is SGHNT and CDR2 is YYREEE (reference sequence). The CDR3 has 17 amino acids. Unmatched junction bases numbered 7, after V lost 0 bases and J lost 8 bases. Written as DNA, the CDR3 is TGTGCCAGCAGCTTGGCGGGGACTAGCGGGAGTTTGGATGAGCAGTTCTTC. This encodes CASSLAGTSGSLDEQFF. Variable domain in full (rest from reference TRBV5-4 and TRBJ2-1): ETGVTQSPTHLIKTRGQQVTLRCSSQSGHNTVSWYQQALGQGPQFIFQYYREEENGRGNFPPRFSGLQFPNYSSELNVNALELDDSALYLCASSLAGTSGSLDEQFFGPGTRLTVL.

The rearrangement joins TRBV5-1 to TRBJ2-7; D is undetermined. The CDR3 is made up of 14 amino acids. The V and J ends lost 0 bases and 3 bases respectively, with 10 bases between them. Germline assignment: CDR1 SGHRS and CDR2 YFSETQ. CDR3 DNA: TGCGCCAGCAGCTTGGAGACGTCAGACTACGAGCAGTACTTC. This translates into CASSLETSDYEQYF.

V is TRBV6-2 or TRBV6-3 and J is TRBJ1-4; D unclear. The CDR3 contains 15 residues. Trimming left V 2 bases short and J 9 bases short, with 16 bases between. CDR1 and CDR2 from the germline V gene are MNHEY and SVGEGT. CDR3 nucleotides: TGTGCCAGCAGTTACCCCGGGCACGAAAGGAAAAAACTGTTTTTT. The encoded protein is CASSYPGHERKKLFF.

The genes are TRBV7-2 and TRBJ2-5; D is ambiguous. The ends were cut back, 1 base at V and 3 bases at J, with 9 bases in the middle. Germline V gene lookup returns CDR1 SGHTA and CDR2 FQGNSA. The CDR3 length is 14 residues. CDR3 nucleotides: TGTGCCAGCAGCTTAGAGGTAGCCGAAGAGACCCAGTACTTC. Residues: CASSLEVAEETQYF.